These 18 T cell receptor beta chains share one sample of origin, sequenced in a study of blood T cell repertoires in COVID-19. The method was immunoSEQ multiplex PCR; TCRdb's version includes in-frame clones alone and lacks a portion of them. Among some 150,000 clones listed, approximately 92% were seen once. The specimen was peripheral blood. These receptors originate from a woman aged 55-70 years with active COVID-19.

This rearrangement joins TRBV4-1 to TRBJ2-5; the D gene is possibly TRBD2 (6 bases). Trimming removed 1 base at V and 2 bases at J, with 14 bases between. Germline values: CDR1 MGHRA, CDR2 YSYEKL. The CDR3 loop spans 16 amino acids. The CDR3 DNA is TGCGCCAGCAGCCAAGGGAGCGGGCCTCCTCAAGAGACCCAGTACTTC. This codes for CASSQGSGPPQETQYF.

The chain carries TRBV4-1 and TRBJ1-1, with D uncertain. Germline V gives CDR1 MGHRA, CDR2 YSYEKL. CDR3 length equals 16 residues. Trimming took off 1 base at V and 3 bases at J, with 15 bases between the two ends. The CDR3 is CASSQVPGSMDTEAFF. DNA of the CDR3: TGCGCCAGCAGCCAAGTACCGGGATCTATGGACACTGAAGCTTTCTTT.

The J gene is TRBJ2-7, the V gene TRBV6-5; TRBD2 matches at 7 bases. Germline V CDR1 and CDR2: MNHEY, SVGAGI. This CDR3 contains 15 residues. V gave up 5 bases and J gave up 6 bases; unmatched junction bases: 13. The CDR3 nucleotides read TGTGCCAGCAGTCCGACTGGACTAGGAAAAAGCGAGCAGTACTTC. Encoded protein: CASSPTGLGKSEQYF.

The gene calls are TRBV5-4 and TRBJ2-2, with a tentative D call TRBD1 (5 bases). With 0 bases removed from V and 4 bases from J, the gap between germline ends came to 13 bases. Germline values: CDR1 SGHNT, CDR2 YYREEE (reference sequence). The CDR3 is 16 residues long. The CDR3 DNA reads TGTGCCAGCAGCTTGGGGGGCCAGGGCGGCACCGGGGAGCTGTTTTTT. Translation gives CASSLGGQGGTGELFF.

This clone was seen a few times. The chain has TRBV7-9 and TRBJ2-7; TRBD1 agrees at 8 bases. The CDR3 contains 15 residues. Germline trimming cut 3 bases from V and 3 bases from J; bases unmatched to any gene: 7. Germline values: CDR1 SEHNR, CDR2 FQNEAQ (reference sequence). The CDR3 sequence: CASSFPGQVVYEQYF. The CDR3 DNA sequence: TGTGCCAGCAGCTTTCCGGGACAGGTTGTCTACGAGCAGTACTTC.

The chain combines TRBV18 with TRBJ2-7, with 11 bases aligning to TRBD1. CDR3 length equals 15 residues. V dropped 3 bases and J dropped 2; count of bases not matched to a gene: 3. Germline CDR1 reads KGHSH; CDR2 reads LQKENI. This CDR3 is CASSPGQGAPYEQYF. The CDR3 DNA follows: TGTGCCAGCTCACCCGGACAGGGGGCACCCTACGAGCAGTACTTC.

The chain is built from TRBV5-5 and TRBJ1-1; D remains unclear. CDR1 and CDR2 (germline): SGHKS, YYEKEE (reference sequence). Trimming took 4 bases from V and 0 from J, leaving 13 bases between them. The length of the CDR3 is 15 residues. CDR3 nucleotides: TGTGCCAGCAGCGAAACGACGGGGATGAACACTGAAGCTTTCTTT. Its translation is CASSETTGMNTEAFF.

V and J are TRBV5-1 and TRBJ2-4; 9 bases match TRBD1. Losses at the gene ends were 4 bases for V and 7 bases for J; bases not matched to a gene: 9. Looked up from germline, CDR1 is SGHRS and CDR2 is YFSETQ. The CDR3 totals 15 residues. The CDR3 DNA reads as TGCGCCAGCAGCGACGCACAGGGGGCGCGGAACATTCAGTACTTC. This encodes CASSDAQGARNIQYF. Looking up the rest from reference TRBV5-1 and TRBJ2-4 gives the full variable domain: KAGVTQTPRYLIKTRGQQVTLSCSPISGHRSVSWYQQTPGQGLQFLFEYFSETQRNKGNFPGRFSGRQFSNSRSEMNVSTLELGDSALYLCASSDAQGARNIQYFGAGTRLSVL.

This rearrangement joins TRBV9 to TRBJ1-1, with 10 bases fitting TRBD1. CDR1 and CDR2 from the germline V gene are SGDLS and YYNGEE. CDR3 length: 13 residues. V was clipped by 5 bases and J by 5 bases; unmatched bases: 3. CDR3 loop: CASSRQGATEAFF. CDR3 sequence (DNA): TGTGCCAGCAGTCGACAGGGGGCTACTGAAGCTTTCTTT.

V usage is TRBV19 and J usage is TRBJ2-1, with 10 positions matching TRBD1. CDR1 is LNHDA and CDR2 is SQIVND in the germline V gene (reference sequence). Trimming at V came to 5 bases and at J to 4 bases, leaving 8 bases not matched to a gene. The CDR3 runs to 16 residues. The CDR3 DNA follows: TGTGCCAGTAGTGCGCGGGACAGGGGAGGGTACAATGAGCAGTTCTTC. Amino acids: CASSARDRGGYNEQFF.

The rearrangement uses TRBV19 and TRBJ2-3; tentatively, D is TRBD2 (5 bases). The V gene lost 3 bases and the J gene lost 7 bases, with 8 bases spanning the gap. CDR1 is LNHDA, CDR2 SQIVND, per germline (reference sequence). The length of the CDR3 is 12 residues. In nucleotides, the CDR3 is TGTGCCAGTAGTATCCCCGGGAATACGCAGTATTTT. This encodes CASSIPGNTQYF.

V and J are TRBV25-1 and TRBJ1-4; 7 bases are shared with TRBD1. V was clipped by 2 bases and J by 3 bases; unmatched bases: 3. Germline V gene sequence: CDR1 MGHDK, CDR2 SYGVNS. The CDR3 has 15 residues. The CDR3 DNA sequence: TGTGCCAGCAGTGAAAAGGGGGCCCCTAATGAAAAACTGTTTTTT. Translated: CASSEKGAPNEKLFF. Drawing the rest from reference TRBV25-1 and TRBJ1-4, the complete variable domain is EADIYQTPRYLVIGTGKKITLECSQTMGHDKMYWYQQDPGMELHLIHYSYGVNSTEKGDLSSESTVSRIRTEHFPLTLESARPSHTSQYLCASSEKGAPNEKLFFGSGTQLSVL.

The chain carries TRBV24-1 and TRBJ2-1, with 11 bases matching TRBD2. V was pared by 9 bases and J by 7 bases, with 4 bases of the junction left unmatched. This CDR3 is 13 amino acids long. Germline lookup yields CDR1 KGHDR and CDR2 SFDVKD. The CDR3 region is CATSGLAANEQFF. The CDR3 DNA reads TGTGCCACCTCGGGACTAGCGGCTAATGAGCAGTTCTTC.

The chain employs TRBV7-2 and TRBJ2-7; 7 nucleotides agree with TRBD2. This CDR3 comprises 15 residues. Per germline, CDR1 SGHTA and CDR2 FQGNSA. The ends lost 3 bases at V and 6 bases at J; junction bases unmatched: 11. CDR3 in amino acids: CASSFRVTGGSEQYF. Here the CDR3 DNA reads TGTGCCAGCAGCTTTCGGGTAACGGGAGGTAGCGAGCAGTACTTC.

The chain has TRBV2 and TRBJ2-1; 7 positions match TRBD2. J was trimmed by 2 bases and V by 6 bases; bases with no gene match: 1. Germline V gene lookup returns CDR1 SNHLY and CDR2 FYNNEI. The CDR3 sequence is 13 residues long. For the CDR3, the DNA is TGTGCCAGCAGGAGCGGGACCTACAATGAGCAGTTCTTC. The encoded protein is CASRSGTYNEQFF.

This chain uses TRBV29-1 with TRBJ2-5; a possible D gene is TRBD1 (6 bases). This CDR3 contains 14 residues. V lost 3 bases to trimming and J lost 7 bases, with 18 bases between them. Germline V lookup: CDR1 SQVTM, CDR2 ANQGSEA. CDR3 loop: CSVDLQGRLGTQYF. The DNA of the CDR3 is TGCAGCGTTGACCTACAGGGACGTCTCGGGACCCAGTACTTC.

J is TRBJ2-7 and V is TRBV28, with 15 nucleotides matching TRBD2. The CDR3 consists of 17 residues. J was trimmed by 3 bases and V by 8 bases; bases with no gene match: 11. From germline, CDR1 is MDHEN and CDR2 SYDVKM. CDR3 coding DNA: TGTGCCAGCCGCCGGGACACGGGACTAGCGGGAGGCTACGAGCAGTACTTC. Protein sequence: CASRRDTGLAGGYEQYF.

This chain connects TRBV13 to TRBJ2-5, with 16 bases lining up with TRBD2. This CDR3 has 17 residues. Trimming at V came to 6 bases and at J to 1 base, leaving 5 bases not matched to a gene. CDR1 PRHDT and CDR2 FYEKMQ come from the germline V gene (reference sequence). The CDR3 nucleotides are TGTGCCAGCAGGCCGGGACTAGCGGGAGGGTTCCAAGAGACCCAGTACTTC. Protein: CASRPGLAGGFQETQYF.